The next 26 T cell receptor beta chains were all read from a single sample in a study of CD8 T cells in Susac syndrome. Reverse transcription of roughly 0.45 to 1 ug RNA was carried out with random hexamers. Using its own MiXCR run on the immunoSEQ multiplex PCR reads, TCRdb lists one record per CDR3 protein. Of roughly 130,000 distinct CDR3 sequences in the sample, about 95% were seen once. The sample was CD4+ T cells from PBMCs. The receptors derive from a human donor in good health.

The J gene is TRBJ2-5, the V gene TRBV25-1; a possible D gene is TRBD2 (6 bases). This CDR3 comprises 15 residues. V lost 5 bases and J lost 5, with 18 bases in between. Germline V gene sequence: CDR1 MGHDK, CDR2 SYGVNS. The CDR3 here is CASSPYAGQLETQYF. The CDR3 region has the DNA TGTGCCAGCAGTCCCTATGCGGGGCAGCTGGAGACCCAGTACTTC.

The gene calls are TRBV3-1 and TRBJ1-2, with D unresolved. V was cut by 4 bases and J by 7 bases, with 10 bases left in between. CDR1 LGHDT and CDR2 YNNKEL come from the germline V gene (reference sequence). This CDR3 spans 12 amino acids. This chain's CDR3 is CASSPGEAGYTF. Written as DNA, the CDR3 is TGTGCCAGCAGCCCCGGGGAGGCTGGCTACACCTTC.

This clonotype was seen a few times. The CDR3 bases are TGCGCCAGCAGCTTGTCCGGCAGGACAGGGGTTGGCTACACCTTC. Residues: CASSLSGRTGVGYTF. V is TRBV5-1 and J is TRBJ1-2; 9 bases map to TRBD1. Germline assignment: CDR1 SGHRS and CDR2 YFSETQ. This CDR3 is 15 amino acids long. With 1 base clipped from V and 7 bases from J, the junction kept 8 bases outside the gene matches.

The chain employs TRBV7-2 and TRBJ1-2; no clear D gene. The germline V gene has CDR1 SGHTA and CDR2 FQGNSA. V was shortened by 6 bases and J by 3 bases, with 5 bases between the two germline ends. CDR3 length: 11 residues. CDR3 region: CASREYYGYTF. CDR3 sequence (DNA): TGTGCCAGCAGGGAGTACTATGGCTACACCTTC.

The chain has TRBV7-2 and TRBJ1-2; D is unclear. The CDR3 loop spans 14 amino acids. CDR1 is SGHTA, CDR2 FQGNSA, per germline. Trimming removed 1 base from V and 5 bases from J, with 11 bases in between. The CDR3 coding sequence is TGTGCCAGCAGCTTAGAAGAGGGAGGTTATGGCTACACCTTC. Translation: CASSLEEGGYGYTF.

The V gene is TRBV25-1, the J gene TRBJ1-2, with 8 positions matching TRBD1. V was pared by 3 bases and J by 5 bases, with 5 bases of the junction left unmatched. Germline V lookup: CDR1 MGHDK, CDR2 SYGVNS. The CDR3 sequence is 14 residues long. The CDR3 reads CASSEGDRLYGYTF. CDR3 nucleotides: TGTGCCAGCAGTGAGGGGGACAGGTTGTATGGCTACACCTTC.

A single count supports this clonotype. The gene calls are TRBV4-2 and TRBJ2-7; 7 positions agree with TRBD1. J lost 5 bases, V lost 4 bases, and 11 bases had no gene match. Germline V CDR1 and CDR2: LGHNA, YNFKEQ. The CDR3 is 15 residues long. CDR3 protein: CASSPEGAEHNEQYF. In nucleotides, the CDR3 is TGTGCCAGCAGCCCCGAGGGGGCCGAGCATAACGAGCAGTACTTC.

The chain carries TRBV27 and TRBJ2-7; D call uncertain. V lost 0 bases, J lost 6 bases, and 12 bases lay in between. The CDR3 consists of 14 residues. Looked up from germline, CDR1 is MNHEY and CDR2 is SMNVEV (reference sequence). The CDR3, as DNA: TGTGCCAGCAGTTTATCTGGGCGACTCTCCGAGCAGTACTTC. Amino acids: CASSLSGRLSEQYF.

CDR3 sequence: CASGSGAFEQYF. The CDR3 nucleotides are TGTGCCAGCGGAAGCGGGGCCTTCGAGCAGTACTTC. The chain is built from TRBV3-1 and TRBJ2-7, with 7 positions matching TRBD2. Germline trimming cut 8 bases from V and 6 bases from J; bases unmatched to any gene: 7. The CDR3 is 12 amino acids. Germline values: CDR1 LGHDT, CDR2 YNNKEL (reference sequence).

The genes are TRBV25-1 and TRBJ2-2; 7 bases fit TRBD2. After removal of 10 bases from V and 6 bases from J, the junction contained 8 bases not matched to a gene. CDR1 MGHDK and CDR2 SYGVNS come from the germline V gene. CDR3 length: 13 amino acids. CDR3 DNA sequence: TGTGCCACCGCGGGAGATTGGGCCGGGGAGCTGTTTTTT. This codes for CATAGDWAGELFF.

The V gene is TRBV30, the J gene TRBJ2-1; 9 bases map to TRBD1. Trimming removed 3 bases from V and 10 bases from J; junction bases left unmatched: 10. CDR3 length: 14 residues. Germline CDR1 GTSNPN, CDR2 SVGIG (reference sequence). The DNA for the CDR3 is TGTGCCTGGAGGGGGGGACAGGGAGTCAACGAGCAGTTCTTC. Amino acid sequence: CAWRGGQGVNEQFF.

The V and J genes are TRBV3-1 and TRBJ2-7, with 7 nucleotides matching TRBD2. The J segment lost 4 bases and the V segment lost 4 bases, leaving 10 bases of the junction unmatched. CDR1 and CDR2 from the germline V gene are LGHDT and YNNKEL (reference sequence). This CDR3 comprises 15 residues. CDR3 DNA: TGTGCCAGCAGCCTCGGGGGGACTCCGAGGTACGAGCAGTACTTC. It translates to CASSLGGTPRYEQYF.

This sequence joins TRBV7-9 and TRBJ2-5; D perhaps matches TRBD1 (5 bases). The germline V and J ends were trimmed by 10 bases and 1 base, with 16 bases remaining between them. Germline assignment: CDR1 SEHNR and CDR2 FQNEAQ (reference sequence). The length of the CDR3 is 14 residues. As DNA, the CDR3 is TGTGCCACCGGGCGCAGGGCTACCCAAGAGACCCAGTACTTC. Residues: CATGRRATQETQYF.

The chain is built from TRBV2 and TRBJ1-2; maybe TRBD1 (6 bases). From germline, CDR1 is SNHLY and CDR2 FYNNEI. This CDR3 region has 14 residues. Trimming took off 6 bases at V and 2 bases at J, with 13 bases between the two ends. CDR3 sequence: CASRRGEGNYGYTF. The DNA for the CDR3 is TGTGCCAGCAGAAGGGGGGAAGGGAACTATGGCTACACCTTC.

This clonotype was detected a few times. The chain combines TRBV2 with TRBJ2-6; a possible D gene is TRBD2 (5 bases). Germline V CDR1 and CDR2: SNHLY, FYNNEI. V lost 7 bases to trimming and J lost 4 bases, with 8 bases between them. The CDR3 extends over 13 amino acids. CDR3 in DNA: TGTGCCAGCACCCCGGGGGGGGCCAACGTCCTGACTTTC. Translating it yields CASTPGGANVLTF.

V gene TRBV5-1 combines with J gene TRBJ1-2, with TRBD1 matching over 8 bases. V lost 4 bases and J lost 7; bases outside the gene matches: 9. The CDR3 consists of 14 residues. Germline values: CDR1 SGHRS, CDR2 YFSETQ. CDR3 sequence (DNA): TGCGCCAGCAGCCCGGCAGGGGGCGTGAGTGGCTACACCTTC. Its protein product is CASSPAGGVSGYTF.

V is TRBV29-1 and J is TRBJ2-5; D may be TRBD1 (5 bases). V lost 6 bases, J lost 5 bases, and 7 bases lay in between. In germline, CDR1 is SQVTM, CDR2 ANQGSEA. The CDR3 is 10 amino acids. CDR3 in DNA: TGCAGCGTCTCAGGGGAGACCCAGTACTTC. This translates into CSVSGETQYF.

V and J are TRBV19 and TRBJ2-5; D might be TRBD1 (5 bases). The CDR3 consists of 14 residues. Trimming took off 5 bases at V and 1 base at J, with 11 bases between the two ends. CDR1 is LNHDA and CDR2 is SQIVND in the germline V gene (reference sequence). This chain's CDR3 is CASSVPDSQETQYF. As DNA, the CDR3 is TGTGCCAGTAGTGTCCCCGACAGCCAAGAGACCCAGTACTTC.

The chain couples TRBV5-1 to TRBJ2-7; 9 positions agree with TRBD1. V was clipped by 4 bases and J by 5 bases; unmatched bases: 10. CDR3 size: 15 residues. Germline lookup yields CDR1 SGHRS and CDR2 YFSETQ. The CDR3 reads CASSAQTGGKDEQYF. In nucleotides, the CDR3 is TGCGCCAGCAGCGCTCAGACAGGGGGGAAGGACGAGCAGTACTTC.

This clonotype is a singleton in its sample. This chain links TRBV28 with TRBJ2-3, with 9 bases lining up with TRBD2. The germline gives CDR1 MDHEN, CDR2 SYDVKM. Germline trimming cut 10 bases from V and 4 bases from J; bases unmatched to any gene: 9. The CDR3 length is 14 residues. The CDR3 coding sequence is TGTGCCACAATTAGCGGGAGCCTCTCAGATACGCAGTATTTT. It encodes CATISGSLSDTQYF.

The chain couples TRBV20-1 to TRBJ2-7, with D possibly being TRBD1 or TRBD2 (5 bases each). V lost 6 bases and J 1 base, leaving 13 bases between the germline ends. This CDR3 comprises 13 residues. Looked up from germline, CDR1 is DFQATT and CDR2 is SNEGSKA (reference sequence). The CDR3 loop is CSASPGPSYEQYF. The CDR3 DNA reads as TGCAGTGCCTCACCGGGACCATCCTACGAGCAGTACTTC.

The J gene is TRBJ2-7, the V gene TRBV28, with D uncertain. The CDR3 length is 13 residues. Trimming removed 4 bases at V and 4 bases at J, with 11 bases between. Germline V lookup: CDR1 MDHEN, CDR2 SYDVKM. The chain's CDR3 is CASSYLTDYEQYF. The CDR3 nucleotides are TGTGCCAGCAGTTACCTGACGGATTACGAGCAGTACTTC.

The rearrangement joins TRBV7-2 to TRBJ1-2; TRBD1 matches at 10 bases. Germline CDR1 reads SGHTA; CDR2 reads FQGNSA. Trimming cost V 4 bases and J 4 bases; bases outside gene matches: 3. This CDR3 is built from 14 residues. DNA of the CDR3: TGTGCCAGCAGCTCAGACAGGGGGCCCTATGGCTACACCTTC. It encodes CASSSDRGPYGYTF.

The chain has TRBV4-1 and TRBJ1-2, with no clear D. The length of the CDR3 is 16 residues. Trimming took 4 bases from V and 2 from J, leaving 17 bases between them. Looked up from germline, CDR1 is MGHRA and CDR2 is YSYEKL. The CDR3 reads CASSPETWTGNYGYTF. CDR3 nucleotides: TGCGCCAGCAGCCCGGAGACCTGGACGGGGAACTATGGCTACACCTTC.

The rearrangement uses TRBV3-1 and TRBJ1-5; D is perhaps TRBD1 (6 bases). Per germline, CDR1 LGHDT and CDR2 YNNKEL (reference sequence). Trimming removed 9 bases from V and 4 bases from J, with 16 bases in between. The length of the CDR3 is 14 residues. The CDR3 loop reads CASSQGGGNQPQHF. The CDR3 DNA follows: TGTGCCAGTAGTCAAGGAGGGGGGAATCAGCCCCAGCATTTT.

The V call is TRBV19, the J call TRBJ1-5; D uncertain. V was pared by 3 bases and J by 9 bases, with 12 bases between. Germline V gives CDR1 LNHDA, CDR2 SQIVND (reference sequence). CDR3 size: 13 residues. The CDR3 spells CASSITVQRPQHF. The CDR3 DNA sequence: TGTGCCAGTAGTATCACAGTCCAACGGCCCCAGCATTTT.